This T cell receptor (beta chain) was documented in a study of blood T cell repertoires in COVID-19. Study information: Collection of acute and convalescent COVID-19 samples took place in the United States, Italy and Spain. PBMCs, B-cell-depleted T cells, or T cells provided the cDNA or gDNA that made up the material.

The CDR3 extends over 11 amino acids. Looked up from germline, CDR1 is LGHDT and CDR2 is YNNKEL (reference sequence). V lost 0 bases, J lost 10 bases, and 6 bases lay in between. Original methodology: Reference gene primer amplification yielded estimated nucleated cell counts. Sequencing was performed with immunoSEQ multiplex PCR; in TCRdb, only in-frame clones are kept and a portion is missing. The DNA was the basis for D and trimming; V, J and clone size are from that table. The table lists around 200,000 clones, 80% to 85% of them singletons. The rearrangement uses TRBV3-1 (or the pseudogene TRBV3-2) and TRBJ1-2; no clear D gene. Sample: peripheral blood. The clonotype was recovered from a human donor with acute or convalescent COVID-19. The donor label of this sample is uncertain. The CDR3 DNA is TGTGCCAGCAGCCAAGATCAGGTCTACACCTTC. Amino acids: CASSQDQVYTF.